The sequence of this TCR beta chain was determined in a study of T cell responses to AZD1222 COVID-19 vaccine. V was trimmed by 5 bases and J by 4 bases, leaving 21 bases between them. Germline V lookup: CDR1 LGHDT, CDR2 YNNKEL (reference sequence). This CDR3 region has 17 residues. Generated by immunoSEQ multiplex PCR, the TCRdb table keeps only in-frame clones and is missing some. The table records tens of thousands of clones, over 80% of them present only once. The rearrangement joins TRBV3-1 (or the pseudogene TRBV3-2) to TRBJ2-4, with no clear D. The sequence derives from an adult in good health. The material sequenced was peripheral blood, taken on day 0 of AZD1222 vaccination. The chain's CDR3 is CASSTSDPICKKNIQYF. The CDR3, as DNA: TGTGCCAGCAGCACTTCTGATCCCATTTGCAAAAAAAACATTCAGTACTTC.